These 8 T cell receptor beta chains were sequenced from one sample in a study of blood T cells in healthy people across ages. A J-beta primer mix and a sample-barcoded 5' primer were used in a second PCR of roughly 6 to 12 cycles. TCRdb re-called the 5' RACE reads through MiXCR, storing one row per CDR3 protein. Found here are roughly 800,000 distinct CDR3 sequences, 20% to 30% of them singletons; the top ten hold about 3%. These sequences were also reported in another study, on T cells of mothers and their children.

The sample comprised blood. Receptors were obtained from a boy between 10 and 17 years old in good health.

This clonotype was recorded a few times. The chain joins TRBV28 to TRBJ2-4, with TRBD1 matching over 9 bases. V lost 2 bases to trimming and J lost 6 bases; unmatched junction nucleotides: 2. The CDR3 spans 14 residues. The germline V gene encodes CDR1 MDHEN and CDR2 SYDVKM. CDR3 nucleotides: TGTGCCAGCAGTTTAAAGGACAGGGGAAACATTCAGTACTTC. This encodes CASSLKDRGNIQYF.

The DNA for the CDR3 is TGTGCCAGCAACCCGGGACAGGGATTCAAAGCCCAGCATTTT. It is translated as CASNPGQGFKAQHF. The V and J genes are TRBV21-1 and TRBJ1-5; the table calls TRBD1, which could not be checked here. TRBV21-1 is assigned pseudogene status. The CDR3 runs 14 residues.

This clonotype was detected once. The CDR3 sequence is CASSLLQGAAGELFF. The CDR3 bases are TGTGCCAGCAGCCTCCTACAGGGGGCCGCCGGGGAGCTGTTTTTT. The chain employs TRBV7-9 and TRBJ2-2; 9 bases fit TRBD1. Germline-derived CDR1 and CDR2 are SEHNR and FQNEAQ (reference sequence). The CDR3 has 15 residues. V was pared by 5 bases and J by 6 bases, with 7 bases of the junction left unmatched. The whole variable domain, remainder taken from reference TRBV7-9 and TRBJ2-2, is DTGVSQNPRHKITKRGQNVTFRCDPISEHNRLYWYRQTLGQGPEFLTYFQNEAQLEKSRLLSDRFSAERPKGSFSTLEIQRTEQGDSAMYLCASSLLQGAAGELFFGEGSRLTVL.

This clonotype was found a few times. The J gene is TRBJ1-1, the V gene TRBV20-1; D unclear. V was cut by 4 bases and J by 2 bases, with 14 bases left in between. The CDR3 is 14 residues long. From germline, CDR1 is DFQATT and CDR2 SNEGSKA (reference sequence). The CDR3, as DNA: TGCAGTGCTACGATGGAATCCAGCAACACTGAAGCTTTCTTT. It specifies CSATMESSNTEAFF.

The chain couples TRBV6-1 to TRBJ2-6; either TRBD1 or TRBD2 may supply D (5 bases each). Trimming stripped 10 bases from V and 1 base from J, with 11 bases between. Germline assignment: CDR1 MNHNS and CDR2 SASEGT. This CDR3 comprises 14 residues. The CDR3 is CATGADSGANVLTF. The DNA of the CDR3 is TGTGCCACCGGGGCGGATTCTGGGGCCAACGTCCTGACTTTC.

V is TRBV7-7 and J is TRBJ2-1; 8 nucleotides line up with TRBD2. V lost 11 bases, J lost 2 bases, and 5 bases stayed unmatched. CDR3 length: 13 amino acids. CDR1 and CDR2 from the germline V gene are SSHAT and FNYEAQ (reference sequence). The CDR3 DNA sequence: TGTGCCGGAAAGCGGGGGACCTACAATGAGCAGTTCTTC. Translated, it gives CAGKRGTYNEQFF.

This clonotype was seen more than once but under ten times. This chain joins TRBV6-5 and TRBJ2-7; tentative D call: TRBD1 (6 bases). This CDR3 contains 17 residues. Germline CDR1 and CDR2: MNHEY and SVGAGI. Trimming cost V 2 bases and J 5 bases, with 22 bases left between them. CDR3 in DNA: TGTGCCAGCAGTTACGTCCAGGGGTTAAGGTCTATCGACGAGCAGTACTTC. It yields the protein CASSYVQGLRSIDEQYF.

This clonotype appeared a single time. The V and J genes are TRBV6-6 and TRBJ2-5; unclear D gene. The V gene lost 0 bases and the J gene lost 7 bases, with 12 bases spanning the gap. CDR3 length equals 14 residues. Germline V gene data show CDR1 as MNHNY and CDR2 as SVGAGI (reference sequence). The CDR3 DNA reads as TGTGCCAGCAGTTACTCTTCAGCCTTGCGGACCCAGTACTTC. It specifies CASSYSSALRTQYF.